Reported below is one T cell receptor (beta chain). In the original analysis: Counts of nucleated cells, estimated from reference gene primer amplification, were obtained. The data were produced by immunoSEQ multiplex PCR, yet TCRdb's version contains in-frame clones alone and is incomplete. Clone size and the V and J calls come from that table; the DNA yielded D and trimming. This sample has some 340,000 clones, with roughly 85% found just once. These data originate in a study of blood T cell repertoires in COVID-19. Across the whole study: COVID-19 samples collected from the United States, Italy and Spain covered acute and convalescent phases. The cDNA or gDNA used as material had been derived from T cells, B-cell-depleted T cells, or PBMCs.

The V segment lost 3 bases and the J segment 5 bases; nucleotides outside the gene matches: 9. The germline CDR1 and CDR2 sequences are KGHSH and LQKENI. The CDR3 is made up of 16 amino acids. The rearrangement uses TRBV18 and TRBJ2-3, with 9 nucleotides matching TRBD2. The sequence was collected from a woman aged 18-29 years with acute or convalescent COVID-19. The sample comprised peripheral blood. The CDR3 region has the DNA TGTGCCAGCTCACCCCAGGGCGGGGGGGCTGTAGATACGCAGTATTTT. This translates into CASSPQGGGAVDTQYF. Combining the CDR3 with reference TRBV18 and TRBJ2-3 gives the whole variable domain NAGVMQNPRHLVRRRGQEARLRCSPMKGHSHVYWYRQLPEEGLKFMVYLQKENIIDESGMPKERFSAEFPKEGPSILRIQQVVRGDSAAYFCASSPQGGGAVDTQYFGPGTRLTVL.